This T cell receptor beta chain was obtained from a study of CD8+ T cells in alopecia areata. This clone was found once. The sequencing template was cDNA reverse transcribed from extracted RNA. Produced via immunoSEQ multiplex PCR; TCRdb's table is partial and in-frame only. The repertoire holds 120,000 or so clones, with 55% to 80% as singletons. Germline assignment: CDR1 GTSNPN and CDR2 SVGIG (reference sequence). There are 14 residues in the CDR3. The ends were cut back, 0 bases at V and 0 bases at J, with 8 bases in the middle. V is TRBV30 and J is TRBJ1-1; D is unresolved. Sequencing was done on a sample of CD4+ T cells sorted from blood. The sequence was collected from a human donor in good health. DNA of the CDR3: TGTGCCTGGAGTGTGTCCCTCATGAACACTGAAGCTTTCTTT. Its translation is CAWSVSLMNTEAFF.